One TCR beta chain is described in this entry. The germline V gene has CDR1 SNHLY and CDR2 FYNNEI. The CDR3 sequence is 16 residues long. Trimming at V came to 4 bases and at J to 4 bases, leaving 7 bases not matched to a gene. These data belong to a study of T cell repertoires in cytomegalovirus infection. In the study overall: CMV infection together with matching HLA type was indicated by public TCR beta signatures.

TCRdb used MiXCR to reprocess the reads, holding one entry per CDR3 protein. The table lists 150,000 or so distinct CDR3 sequences, roughly a quarter of them singletons, with 11% in the top ten. The chain carries TRBV2 and TRBJ2-3, with 11 bases fitting TRBD2. The clonotype was recovered from a human donor in good health (CMV status not recorded). Some clones in this sample may be carry-over from other donors' samples. Input material: PBMCs. CDR3 region: CASSGLAGLRADTQYF. CDR3 bases: TGTGCCAGCAGTGGACTAGCGGGACTGAGAGCAGATACGCAGTATTTT.